This paragraph covers one TCR beta chain sequence. No antigen is known for it. PCR amplification relied on 60 Vbeta primers (plus 13 Jbeta primers). TCRdb's table, derived via immunoSEQ multiplex PCR, lists solely in-frame clones and lacks some. The repertoire consists of 140,000 to 150,000 clones, with about 84% occurring once and the leading ten covering roughly 2.4%. These data come from a study of cytomegalovirus exposure and HLA in healthy donors. Study-level results: Rates of TCR association differed by HLA locus in a later analysis, with DRB1 highest and HLA-C lowest.

The CDR3 totals 14 residues. V was cut by 5 bases and J by 3 bases, with 14 bases left in between. The V gene's germline CDR1 is SEHNR and CDR2 FQNEAQ (reference sequence). This clonotype was sampled from a young woman in good health and CMV-seropositive. What was sequenced was PBMCs. The chain links TRBV7-9 to TRBJ2-7, with D perhaps matching TRBD1 (6 bases). Here the CDR3 DNA reads TGTGCCAGCAGCCCTACGACAGGTTTCTACGAGCAGTACTTC. It is translated as CASSPTTGFYEQYF.